These T cell receptor beta chains were read from a single sample in a study of CD8 T cells in ankylosing spondylitis. One entry per CDR3 protein results from TCRdb running MiXCR on the 5' RACE reads. The table records 200,000 or so distinct CDR3 sequences, around a quarter of them present only once. The material sequenced was blood, either unsorted or a sorted T cell fraction (not recorded which). Receptors were obtained from a male donor with ankylosing spondylitis or in good health (not recorded which). Each CDR3 is given with its conserved first and last residue. A D gene is named only where the DNA matches it firmly. Rows may omit the clone size; those that give it use once, few, many or a size class.

>TRBV20-1|-|TRBJ2-1|many
TGCAGTGCTTTCTGGACAAATGAGCAGTTCTTC
CSAFWTNEQFF
>TRBV28|TRBD1|TRBJ1-5|-
TGTGCCAGCAGTTTCACAGGGGGGCAGCCCCAGCATTTT
CASSFTGGQPQHF
>TRBV10-3|-|TRBJ2-5|many
TGTGCCATCAGTGAATTACAAGAGACCCAGTACTTC
CAISELQETQYF
>TRBV4-3|TRBD2|TRBJ2-5|-
TGCGCCAGCTGCCAAGATTTCGCCGGGAGCGGGAGGCAAGAGACCCAGTACTTC
CASCQDFAGSGRQETQYF
>TRBV19|-|TRBJ2-1|many
TGTGCCAGTAGGAACTACAATGAGCAGTTCTTC
CASRNYNEQFF
>TRBV20-1|-|TRBJ2-3|many
TGCAGTGCTAGAGGGGATACAGATACGCAGTATTTT
CSARGDTDTQYF
>TRBV7-3|TRBD2|TRBJ2-1|many
TGTGCCAGCAGCTCGGGACTAGCGGGCGTGGGGGAGCAGTTCTTC
CASSSGLAGVGEQFF
>TRBV3-1|-|TRBJ1-1|many
TGTGCCAGCAGCCAAGGGGGTGAAGCTTTCTTT
CASSQGGEAFF
>TRBV2|-|TRBJ2-7|-
TGTGCCAGCAGTGAAGCGTGGCCTAACTCCTACGAGCAGTACTTC
CASSEAWPNSYEQYF
>TRBV29-1|TRBD2|TRBJ2-3|-
TGCAGCGTGCGACTAGCGGGAGCCCCCACAGATACGCAGTATTTT
CSVRLAGAPTDTQYF
>TRBV6-4|-|TRBJ2-1|-
TGTGCCAGCAGCCGACAGGACTCACCCCACAATGAGCAGTTCTTC
CASSRQDSPHNEQFF
>TRBV12-3/TRBV12-4|TRBD1|TRBJ2-1|-
TGTGCCAGCAGGCCTCCGGGACAGGGGGCGAGCAATGAGCAGTTCTTC
CASRPPGQGASNEQFF
>TRBV6-5|-|TRBJ2-3|-
TGTGCCAGCAGTTACCGGCGTGCTAGCACAGATACGCAGTATTTT
CASSYRRASTDTQYF
>TRBV20-1|TRBD1|TRBJ2-7|-
TGCAGTGCAAGGGAAGGGACAGCTACCTACGAGCAGTACTTC
CSAREGTATYEQYF
>TRBV6-1|-|TRBJ1-6|-
TGTGCCAGCACCCCTAAACAGGGAAAGGGCTCACCCCTCCACTTT
CASTPKQGKGSPLHF
>TRBV9|-|TRBJ1-1|once
TGTGCCAGCAGCGTAGATGGGAGTAGCACTGAAGCTTTCTTT
CASSVDGSSTEAFF
>TRBV20-1|-|TRBJ1-1|few
TGCAGTGCTAGAGATACCCTACAGGGTGAGACTGAAGCTTTCTTT
CSARDTLQGETEAFF
>TRBV6-5|-|TRBJ2-7|few
TGTGCCAGCAGTGCGGACCGGGAGCAGTACTTC
CASSADREQYF
>TRBV10-3|-|TRBJ1-4|-
TGTGCCATCAGGAGTGAGGCCCACGAAAAACTGTTTTTT
CAIRSEAHEKLFF
>TRBV5-1|TRBD2|TRBJ2-1|-
TGCGCCAGCAGCTTGTATAGCGGGACATACAATAAGCAGTTCTTC
CASSLYSGTYNKQFF
>TRBV7-9|TRBD2|TRBJ2-1|many
TGTGCCAGCAGCTCCGGCGGGAGCTCGAGGGCCTACAATGAGCAGTTCTTC
CASSSGGSSRAYNEQFF
>TRBV6-1|-|TRBJ1-5|few
TGTGCCAGCAGTGGAGAGTGGGCCCATCAGCCCCAGCATTTT
CASSGEWAHQPQHF
>TRBV21-1|-|TRBJ2-1|many
TGTGCCAGCAGCAAAGACCTAGCGTATGAGCAGTTCTTC
CASSKDLAYEQFF
>TRBV5-1|-|TRBJ2-7|many
TGCGCCAGCAGCTTTTCCTCAAGGAGCTCCTACGAGCAGTACTTC
CASSFSSRSSYEQYF
>TRBV5-5|-|TRBJ1-3|many
TGTGCCAGCAGCTTCCCCGGGGGGTTCTCTGGAAACACCATATATTTT
CASSFPGGFSGNTIYF
>TRBV20-1|TRBD2|TRBJ2-1|few
TGCAGTGCTAGAGACCGTAGCGGGCCAATCTACAATGAGCAGTTCTTC
CSARDRSGPIYNEQFF
>TRBV2|TRBD2|TRBJ2-3|many
TGTGCCAGCAGGCCCTGGACTAGCGGTTACACAGATACGCAGTATTTT
CASRPWTSGYTDTQYF
>TRBV27|-|TRBJ2-7|many
TGTGCCAGCAGTTTATCGGGTGTGTTAGCCGCCTACGAGCAGTACTTC
CASSLSGVLAAYEQYF
>TRBV7-6|TRBD1|TRBJ2-5|-
TGTGCCAGCAGCCGTACAGGGGGCGAAGAGACCCAGTACTTC
CASSRTGGEETQYF
>TRBV6-1|-|TRBJ2-1|many
TGTGCCAGCAATCAAGGACAGAGGAATGAGCAGTTCTTC
CASNQGQRNEQFF
>TRBV5-1|-|TRBJ2-1|few
TGCGCCAGCAGCTTGGATGAGGGGGACTACAATGAGCAGTTCTTC
CASSLDEGDYNEQFF
>TRBV20-1|TRBD2|TRBJ2-1|many
TGCAGTGCTAGGGGGCAGGCGGGAGGCTCCTACAATGAGCAGTTCTTC
CSARGQAGGSYNEQFF
>TRBV12-3/TRBV12-4|-|TRBJ1-2|many
TGTGCCAGCGCCTGGGGGGGAGGGTATGGCTACACCTTC
CASAWGGGYGYTF
>TRBV29-1|TRBD2|TRBJ2-7|-
TGCAGCGTTGAGGGACTAGCGGGAGGGCCGCACGAGCAGTACTTC
CSVEGLAGGPHEQYF
>TRBV10-3|-|TRBJ2-7|-
TGTGCCATCAGTGTGAGGGGAGGCTACGAGCAGTACTTC
CAISVRGGYEQYF
>TRBV4-1|-|TRBJ1-3|many
TGCGCCAGCAGCCAAGTCCCAGGGGTCAGAAACACCATATATTTT
CASSQVPGVRNTIYF
>TRBV5-1|-|TRBJ2-5|many
TGCGCCAGCAGCGAAGGGACCACTGGTGAGACCCAGTACTTC
CASSEGTTGETQYF
>TRBV7-9|-|TRBJ2-1|-
TGTGCCAGCAGCTTAGCTCGTCGGCCCTACAATGAGCAGTTCTTC
CASSLARRPYNEQFF
>TRBV7-2|-|TRBJ2-3|many
TGTGCCAGCAGCTTATCGCCGGGAGAGGTGTATACGCAGTATTTT
CASSLSPGEVYTQYF
>TRBV5-5|-|TRBJ2-3|many
TGTGCCAGCAGCGGGAGACAGGCGGGAACCACAGATACGCAGTATTTT
CASSGRQAGTTDTQYF
>TRBV20-1|-|TRBJ2-3|many
TGCAGTGTCCCGGACTCCACAGATACGCAGTATTTT
CSVPDSTDTQYF
>TRBV12-3/TRBV12-4|-|TRBJ2-7|few
TGTGCCAGCAGTTTGGATGGGTTCGAGCAGTACTTC
CASSLDGFEQYF
>TRBV12-3/TRBV12-4|-|TRBJ1-4|many
TGTGCCAGCAGTTTAATGAAGGATGAAAAACTGTTTTTT
CASSLMKDEKLFF
>TRBV7-2|-|TRBJ2-7|many
TGTGCCAGCAGCTTATCTTGGGGCGAGCAGTACTTC
CASSLSWGEQYF
>TRBV7-6|-|TRBJ2-2|many
TGTGCCAGCAGCTTCGTGCGGGAGAACACCGGGGAGCTGTTTTTT
CASSFVRENTGELFF
>TRBV27|TRBD1|TRBJ2-7|many
TGTGCCAGCAGTCGTTCCCCGGGACAGGGAGGGCAGTACTTC
CASSRSPGQGGQYF
>TRBV9|-|TRBJ2-2|many
TGTGCCAGCAGCGTAGCTGCGGACACTACTAACACCGGGGAGCTGTTTTTT
CASSVAADTTNTGELFF
>TRBV7-2|-|TRBJ2-5|-
TGTGCCAGCAGCTTGGGCTTTGGGGAGACCCAGTACTTC
CASSLGFGETQYF
>TRBV30|-|TRBJ1-1|-
TGTGCCTGGATGGGAGGGAAAACTATGAACACTGAAGCTTTCTTT
CAWMGGKTMNTEAFF
>TRBV6-5|-|TRBJ1-6|many
TGTGCCAGCAGTTACACCCGACCGGGGGGAGCTAATTCACCCCTCCACTTT
CASSYTRPGGANSPLHF
>TRBV27|TRBD1|TRBJ2-7|many
TGTGCCAGCAGGACCGACAGGGGCCCTGCTTACGAGCAGTACTTC
CASRTDRGPAYEQYF
>TRBV10-3|-|TRBJ2-3|-
TGTGCCACCGGACCAGCAGATACGCAGTATTTT
CATGPADTQYF
>TRBV4-3|-|TRBJ2-7|many
TGCGCCAGCAGCCAAGCTACGGTCTACGAGCAGTACTTC
CASSQATVYEQYF
>TRBV6-2/TRBV6-3|TRBD1|TRBJ2-1|many
TGTGCCAGCGCAACAGGGGGTGAGCAGTTCTTC
CASATGGEQFF
>TRBV10-3|-|TRBJ2-1|-
TGTGCCATCAGTGAGTCTAGCGGCTACAATGAGCAGTTCTTC
CAISESSGYNEQFF
>TRBV5-1|TRBD1|TRBJ2-1|once
TGCGCCAGCGGTCTAGACAGGGGGAAAAGTGAGCAGTTCTTC
CASGLDRGKSEQFF
>TRBV29-1|-|TRBJ1-5|few
TGCAGCGTTGGGGCTGGGGATGGGCCCCAGCATTTT
CSVGAGDGPQHF
>TRBV20-1|TRBD1|TRBJ2-5|few
TGCAGTGCTCCAAATCGACAGGGTAAACAAGAGACCCAGTACTTC
CSAPNRQGKQETQYF
>TRBV20-1|TRBD1|TRBJ1-6|many
TGCAGTGCTAGGACAGGGAATAATTCACCCCTCCACTTT
CSARTGNNSPLHF
>TRBV20-1|-|TRBJ2-1|-
TGCAGTGCTACGGACTTTTACAATGAGCAGTTCTTC
CSATDFYNEQFF